The 19 T cell receptor beta chains reported below all come from one sample, sequenced in a study of blood T cell repertoires in COVID-19. Repertoires were generated with immunoSEQ multiplex PCR, while TCRdb's copy carries only in-frame clones and drops some. The sample includes fewer than 130,000 clones, around 76% seen only once; the top ten take about 3.8%. Sequencing input: peripheral blood. The receptors were sampled from a woman older than 75 with acute or convalescent COVID-19.

V and J are TRBV27 and TRBJ2-5; possibly TRBD2 for D (7 bases). V lost 6 bases, J lost 5 bases, and 16 bases lay in between. This CDR3 is built from 14 residues. The germline V gene encodes CDR1 MNHEY and CDR2 SMNVEV (reference sequence). The CDR3 bases are TGTGCCAGCAGCCTAGGGGGGGTTTGGGAGACCCAGTACTTC. Encoded protein: CASSLGGVWETQYF.

The gene calls are TRBV6-4 and TRBJ2-2, with D possibly TRBD1 on 6 matching bases. The germline V gene has CDR1 MRHNA and CDR2 SNTAGT. The V gene lost 3 bases and the J gene lost 6 bases, with 14 bases spanning the gap. This CDR3 spans 15 amino acids. The CDR3 protein is CASSETGGYAGELFF. CDR3 sequence (DNA): TGTGCCAGCAGTGAGACAGGTGGTTACGCCGGGGAGCTGTTTTTT.

V is TRBV7-3 and J is TRBJ2-1; 8 bases fit TRBD2. Looked up from germline, CDR1 is SGHTA and CDR2 is FQGTGA. Losses at the gene ends were 2 bases for V and 13 bases for J; bases not matched to a gene: 7. The CDR3 spans 13 residues. The CDR3, as DNA: TGTGCCAGCAGCTTATATCTTAGCGGGGAACAGTTCTTC. The encoded protein is CASSLYLSGEQFF.

The chain links TRBV4-1 to TRBJ1-4; 9 bases match TRBD1. This CDR3 comprises 14 residues. Trimming cost V 4 bases and J 7 bases; bases outside gene matches: 4. Germline V gene lookup returns CDR1 MGHRA and CDR2 YSYEKL. For the CDR3, the DNA is TGCGCCAGCAGCCGGGGACAGGGTGGTGAAAAACTGTTTTTT. As protein: CASSRGQGGEKLFF.

V is TRBV3-1 (or the pseudogene TRBV3-2) and J is TRBJ2-3; 7 nucleotides line up with TRBD2. Germline V CDR1 and CDR2: LGHDT, YNNKEL (reference sequence). This CDR3 is 14 amino acids long. The V gene end was trimmed by 3 bases and the J gene end by 7 bases; junction bases not matched to a gene: 7. The CDR3 loop reads CASSHRLAANTQYF. The DNA of the CDR3 is TGTGCCAGCAGCCACAGACTAGCCGCCAATACGCAGTATTTT.

Only a few counts were recorded for this clone. This sequence joins TRBV30 and TRBJ1-5; the match to TRBD1 covers 10 bases. The germline V gene has CDR1 GTSNPN and CDR2 SVGIG (reference sequence). V dropped 2 bases and J dropped 7; count of bases not matched to a gene: 5. This CDR3 has 14 residues. The CDR3 loop reads CAWSSGQGGQPQHF. The DNA of the CDR3 is TGTGCCTGGAGTTCAGGACAGGGGGGACAGCCCCAGCATTTT. The full variable domain, rest sourced from reference TRBV30 and TRBJ1-5, is SQTIHQWPATLVQPVGSPLSLECTVEGTSNPNLYWYRQAAGRGLQLLFYSVGIGQISSEVPQNLSASRPQDRQFILSSKKLLLSDSGFYLCAWSSGQGGQPQHFGDGTRLSIL.

This clone was counted between two and nine times. This chain links TRBV5-4 with TRBJ2-2; 9 bases are shared with TRBD1. The germline gives CDR1 SGHNT, CDR2 YYREEE (reference sequence). After removal of 0 bases from V and 4 bases from J, the junction contained 1 base not matched to a gene. The CDR3 is made up of 15 amino acids. DNA of the CDR3: TGTGCCAGCAGCTTGGGGGGACAGGGCACCGGGGAGCTGTTTTTT. Encoded protein: CASSLGGQGTGELFF.

The J gene is TRBJ2-7, the V gene TRBV5-1, with D perhaps TRBD1 (5 bases). V lost 9 bases and J 6 bases, leaving 16 bases between the germline ends. This CDR3 has 12 residues. The germline CDR1 and CDR2 sequences are SGHRS and YFSETQ. CDR3 DNA sequence: TGCGCCACCTCATTAGGGGCTGGCGAGCAGTACTTC. It translates to CATSLGAGEQYF.

This chain joins TRBV7-2 and TRBJ2-7, with 12 positions matching TRBD2. With V trimmed by 5 bases and J by 6 bases, 14 bases remained unmatched. Germline V lookup: CDR1 SGHTA, CDR2 FQGNSA. This CDR3 has 17 amino acids. The CDR3 sequence is CASSPPLTSGRRGEQYF. The CDR3 DNA is TGTGCCAGCAGCCCCCCCTTGACTAGCGGGAGAAGGGGCGAGCAGTACTTC.

The CDR3 is CASSPGLAGVETQYF. DNA of the CDR3: TGCGCCAGCAGCCCCGGACTAGCGGGAGTAGAGACCCAGTACTTC. The rearrangement joins TRBV5-1 to TRBJ2-5, with TRBD2 identical over 13 bases. After removal of 4 bases from V and 4 bases from J, the junction contained 4 bases not matched to a gene. This CDR3 region has 15 residues. The germline V gene encodes CDR1 SGHRS and CDR2 YFSETQ.

In its sample, this clone was seen once. The chain carries TRBV19 and TRBJ2-1; 7 bases are shared with TRBD2. J was trimmed by 7 bases and V by 0 bases; bases with no gene match: 12. The CDR3 covers 17 residues. Looked up from germline, CDR1 is LNHDA and CDR2 is SQIVND (reference sequence). The CDR3 DNA is TGTGCCAGTAGTATAGATATAATCCGGGGGAGGGAGAATGAGCAGTTCTTC. It translates to CASSIDIIRGRENEQFF. The full variable domain, rest sourced from reference TRBV19 and TRBJ2-1, is DGGITQSPKYLFRKEGQNVTLSCEQNLNHDAMYWYRQDPGQGLRLIYYSQIVNDFQKGDIAEGYSVSREKKESFPLTVTSAQKNPTAFYLCASSIDIIRGRENEQFFGPGTRLTVL.

This sequence joins TRBV30 and TRBJ2-7; 9 bases align to TRBD1. CDR3 length: 15 amino acids. V lost 1 base to trimming and J lost 0 bases; unmatched junction nucleotides: 4. Germline CDR1 reads GTSNPN; CDR2 reads SVGIG (reference sequence). CDR3 nucleotide sequence: TGTGCCTGGAGTGGGGACAGGGAAAGCTCCTACGAGCAGTACTTC. Protein product: CAWSGDRESSYEQYF.

This clone was picked up a small number of times. This chain uses TRBV19 with TRBJ1-5, with TRBD1 matching over 9 bases. The V gene end was trimmed by 5 bases and the J gene end by 6 bases; junction bases not matched to a gene: 11. Germline V gene sequence: CDR1 LNHDA, CDR2 SQIVND (reference sequence). The CDR3 length is 16 residues. The DNA for the CDR3 is TGTGCCAGTAGTCGTACAGAGGGGACAGGGAGTCAGCCCCAGCATTTT. Amino acids: CASSRTEGTGSQPQHF.

V gene TRBV2 combines with J gene TRBJ2-7, with a possible D match to TRBD2 (6 bases). CDR3 size: 13 residues. V was pared by 4 bases and J by 9 bases, with 16 bases between. The germline V gene encodes CDR1 SNHLY and CDR2 FYNNEI. CDR3 nucleotide sequence: TGTGCCAGCAGTGTGGCGGGGAGCTCGGGGCAGTACTTC. Its translation: CASSVAGSSGQYF. The entire variable domain, with the rest obtained from reference TRBV2 and TRBJ2-7, is as follows: EPEVTQTPSHQVTQMGQEVILRCVPISNHLYFYWYRQILGQKVEFLVSFYNNEISEKSEIFDDQFSVERPDGSNFTLKIRSTKLEDSAMYFCASSVAGSSGQYFGPGTRLTVT.

This chain links TRBV2 with TRBJ2-1; D gene unclear. This CDR3 has 14 amino acids. Trimming cost V 6 bases and J 0 bases, with 9 bases left between them. CDR1 and CDR2 (germline): SNHLY, FYNNEI. For the CDR3, the DNA is TGTGCCAGCAGGGTCGGTAGCTCCTACAATGAGCAGTTCTTC. Its protein is CASRVGSSYNEQFF. The full variable domain, in which reference TRBV2 and TRBJ2-1 provide the parts outside the CDR3, is EPEVTQTPSHQVTQMGQEVILRCVPISNHLYFYWYRQILGQKVEFLVSFYNNEISEKSEIFDDQFSVERPDGSNFTLKIRSTKLEDSAMYFCASRVGSSYNEQFFGPGTRLTVL.

The chain is built from TRBV28 and TRBJ1-2; D gene ambiguous. Germline V CDR1 and CDR2: MDHEN, SYDVKM. With 4 bases removed from V and 3 bases from J, the gap between germline ends came to 9 bases. The length of the CDR3 is 13 residues. The CDR3 sequence: CASSSTSYYGYTF. CDR3 DNA: TGTGCCAGCAGTTCGACAAGCTACTATGGCTACACCTTC.

This clone came up once. The chain couples TRBV4-1 to TRBJ2-5; TRBD2 aligns across 9 bases. V gave up 1 base and J gave up 9 bases; unmatched junction bases: 15. CDR3 length equals 17 residues. From germline, CDR1 is MGHRA and CDR2 YSYEKL. The CDR3 nucleotides are TGCGCCAGCAGCCAAGCGGGAGGAGCGGGAGGTCAAGGTCCCCAGTACTTC. Translation: CASSQAGGAGGQGPQYF.

The chain uses TRBV7-9 and TRBJ2-3, with D unclear. The V and J ends lost 4 bases and 2 bases respectively, with 10 bases between them. The CDR3 runs to 14 residues. Germline assignment: CDR1 SEHNR and CDR2 FQNEAQ (reference sequence). This CDR3 is CASSSLSSTDTQYF. CDR3 DNA sequence: TGTGCCAGCAGCTCCTTGTCCTCCACAGATACGCAGTATTTT.

The chain recombines TRBV7-2 with TRBJ2-2; TRBD2 agrees at 7 bases. The CDR3 consists of 16 residues. The trim removed 0 bases at V and 1 base at J, leaving 2 bases unmatched. Germline CDR1 is SGHTA and CDR2 is FQGNSA. CDR3 sequence (DNA): TGTGCCAGCAGCTTAGCCGGCGGGGGGAACACCGGGGAGCTGTTTTTT. This codes for CASSLAGGGNTGELFF.